This T cell receptor beta chain was sequenced for a study of T cell responses to AZD1222 COVID-19 vaccine. This clone showed up just a few times. The antigen is undetermined. The table came from immunoSEQ multiplex PCR; TCRdb's copy has only in-frame clones and leaves some out. This table has 83,000 or so clones, roughly 86% appearing once. General study points: Unmutated variant regions are reportedly the target of nearly half of TCRs that are spike-specific.

The CDR3 runs to 15 residues. V was clipped by 0 bases and J by 2 bases, with 8 bases between them. The germline V gene encodes CDR1 WNHNN and CDR2 SYGVQD (reference sequence). This receptor was taken from an adult who received the AZD1222 COVID-19 vaccine. The chain couples TRBV10-1 to TRBJ2-4, with no clear D. The sample consisted of peripheral blood, taken 28 days after the second AZD1222 dose. In nucleotides, the CDR3 is TGCGCCAGCAGTGAGTCAGGGTACCCCAAAAACATTCAGTACTTC. Translating it yields CASSESGYPKNIQYF.